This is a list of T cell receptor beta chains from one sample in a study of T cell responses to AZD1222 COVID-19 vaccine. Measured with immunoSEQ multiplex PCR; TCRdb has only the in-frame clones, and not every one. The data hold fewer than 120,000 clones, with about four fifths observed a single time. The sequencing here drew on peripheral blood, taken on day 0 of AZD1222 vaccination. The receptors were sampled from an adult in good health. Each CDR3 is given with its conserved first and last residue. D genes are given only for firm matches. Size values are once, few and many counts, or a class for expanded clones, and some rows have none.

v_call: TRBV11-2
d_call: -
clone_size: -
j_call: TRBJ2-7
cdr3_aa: CASSREQNYEQYF
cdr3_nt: TGTGCCAGCAGCCGCGAGCAGAACTACGAGCAGTACTTC

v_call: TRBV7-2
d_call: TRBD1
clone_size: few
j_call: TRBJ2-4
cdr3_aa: CASSLADRVRSKNIQYF
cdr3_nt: TGTGCCAGCAGCTTAGCGGACAGGGTTCGGTCCAAAAACATTCAGTACTTC

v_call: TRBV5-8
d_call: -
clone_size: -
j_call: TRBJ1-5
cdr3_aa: CASSRRNQPQHF
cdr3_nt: TGTGCCAGCAGCCGACGCAATCAGCCCCAGCATTTT

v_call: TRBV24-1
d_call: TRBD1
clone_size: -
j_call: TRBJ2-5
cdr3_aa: CATSDLPRTGGRETQYF
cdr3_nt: TGTGCCACCAGTGATTTGCCGCGGACAGGGGGACGGGAGACCCAGTACTTC

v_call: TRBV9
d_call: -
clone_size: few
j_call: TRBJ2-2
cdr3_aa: CASAGRASTGELFF
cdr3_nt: TGTGCCTCCGCCGGCAGAGCTAGCACCGGGGAGCTGTTTTTT

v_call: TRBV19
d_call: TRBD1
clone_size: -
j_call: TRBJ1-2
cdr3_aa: CASSPQGGGYTF
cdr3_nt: TGTGCCAGTAGTCCGCAGGGGGGAGGCTACACCTTC

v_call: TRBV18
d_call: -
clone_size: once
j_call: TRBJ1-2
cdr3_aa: CASSPRGSEDYGYTF
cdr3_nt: TGTGCCAGCTCACCACGGGGAAGCGAGGACTATGGCTACACCTTC

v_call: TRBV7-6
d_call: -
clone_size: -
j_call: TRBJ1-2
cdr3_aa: CASSLGGIANYGYTF
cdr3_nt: TGTGCCAGCAGCTTAGGCGGTATAGCTAACTATGGCTACACCTTC

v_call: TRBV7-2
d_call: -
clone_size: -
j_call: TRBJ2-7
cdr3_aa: CASSLAGGIYEQYF
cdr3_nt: TGTGCCAGCAGCTTAGCCGGCGGGATATACGAGCAGTACTTC

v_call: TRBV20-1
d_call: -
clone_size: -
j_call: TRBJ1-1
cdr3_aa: CSAFQGLAFF
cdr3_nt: TGCAGTGCTTTCCAGGGGTTGGCTTTCTTT

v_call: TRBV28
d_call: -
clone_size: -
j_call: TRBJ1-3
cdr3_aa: CASRMLSRDTIYF
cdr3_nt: TGTGCCAGCCGTATGCTCTCCCGGGACACCATATATTTT

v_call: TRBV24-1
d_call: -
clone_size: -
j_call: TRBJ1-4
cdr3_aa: CATSEGGGTEEKLFF
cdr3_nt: TGTGCCACCAGTGAAGGTGGCGGAACCGAGGAAAAACTGTTTTTT

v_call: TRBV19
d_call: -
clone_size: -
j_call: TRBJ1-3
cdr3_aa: CATQGAGNTIYF
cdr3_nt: TGTGCCACTCAGGGTGCTGGAAACACCATATATTTT

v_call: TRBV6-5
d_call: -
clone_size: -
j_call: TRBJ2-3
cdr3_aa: CASSYYNADTQYF
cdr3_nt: TGTGCCAGCAGTTACTATAATGCGGATACGCAGTATTTT

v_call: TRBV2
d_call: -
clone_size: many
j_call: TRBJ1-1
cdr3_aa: CASSDNWGTEAFF
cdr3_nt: TGTGCCAGCAGTGATAATTGGGGAACTGAAGCTTTCTTT

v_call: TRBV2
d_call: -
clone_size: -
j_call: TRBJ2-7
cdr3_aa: CASSEGGEEVNEQYF
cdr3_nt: TGTGCCAGCAGTGAAGGGGGGGAGGAGGTAAACGAGCAGTACTTC

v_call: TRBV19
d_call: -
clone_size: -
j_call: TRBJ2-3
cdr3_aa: CASSILEDTDTQYF
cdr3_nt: TGTGCCAGTAGTATACTGGAGGACACAGATACGCAGTATTTT

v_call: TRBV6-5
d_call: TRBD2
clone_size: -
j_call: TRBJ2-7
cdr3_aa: CASSLGLASYEQYF
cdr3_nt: TGTGCCAGCAGTCTCGGACTAGCTTCCTACGAGCAGTACTTC

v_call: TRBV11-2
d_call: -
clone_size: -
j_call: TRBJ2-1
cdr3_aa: CASSFASGLGNEQFF
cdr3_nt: TGTGCCAGCAGCTTCGCGTCAGGGTTGGGAAATGAGCAGTTCTTC

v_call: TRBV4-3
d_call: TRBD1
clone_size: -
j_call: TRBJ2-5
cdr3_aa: CARSRAGTGGETQYF
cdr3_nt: TGCGCCCGCAGCCGAGCCGGGACAGGGGGAGAGACCCAGTACTTC

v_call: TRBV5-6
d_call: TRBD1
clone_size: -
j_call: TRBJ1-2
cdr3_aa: CASSLDLGQVNYGYTF
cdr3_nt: TGTGCCAGCAGCTTGGATTTGGGACAGGTTAACTATGGCTACACCTTC

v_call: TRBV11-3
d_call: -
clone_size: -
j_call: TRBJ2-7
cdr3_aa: CASSLLFGAEQYF
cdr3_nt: TGTGCCAGCAGCTTATTATTCGGCGCCGAGCAGTACTTC

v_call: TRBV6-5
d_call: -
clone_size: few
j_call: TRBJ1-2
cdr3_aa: CASSPRGPYGYTF
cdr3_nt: TGTGCCAGCAGCCCCCGGGGCCCCTATGGCTACACCTTC

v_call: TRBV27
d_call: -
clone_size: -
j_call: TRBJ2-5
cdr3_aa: CASSLRDGQETQYF
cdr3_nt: TGTGCCAGCAGTTTAAGGGACGGACAAGAGACCCAGTACTTC

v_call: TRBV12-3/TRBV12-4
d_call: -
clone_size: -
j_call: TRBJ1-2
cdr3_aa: CASFRAPGYTF
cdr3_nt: TGTGCCAGCTTCCGAGCCCCTGGCTACACCTTC

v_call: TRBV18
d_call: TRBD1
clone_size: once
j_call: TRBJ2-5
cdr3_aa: CASSTQGAGETQYF
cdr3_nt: TGTGCCAGCTCAACCCAGGGGGCGGGAGAGACCCAGTACTTC

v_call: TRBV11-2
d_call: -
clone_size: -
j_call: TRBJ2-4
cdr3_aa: CASSVQVAKNIQYF
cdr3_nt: TGTGCCAGCAGCGTCCAGGTAGCCAAAAACATTCAGTACTTC

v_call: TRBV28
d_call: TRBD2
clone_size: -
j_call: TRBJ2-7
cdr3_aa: CASSLAGGLYEQYF
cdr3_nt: TGTGCCAGCAGTTTAGCGGGGGGGCTGTACGAGCAGTACTTC

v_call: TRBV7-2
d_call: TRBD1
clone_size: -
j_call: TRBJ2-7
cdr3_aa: CASSLDGAGGRYF
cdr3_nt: TGTGCCAGCAGCTTAGACGGTGCAGGGGGCAGATACTTC

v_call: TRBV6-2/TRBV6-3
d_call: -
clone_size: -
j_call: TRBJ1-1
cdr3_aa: CASSHGTEAFF
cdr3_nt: TGTGCCAGCAGTCACGGCACTGAAGCTTTCTTT

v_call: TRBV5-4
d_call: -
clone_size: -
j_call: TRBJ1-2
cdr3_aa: CASSQGTLSYGYTF
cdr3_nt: TGTGCCAGCAGCCAAGGGACATTGAGCTATGGCTACACCTTC

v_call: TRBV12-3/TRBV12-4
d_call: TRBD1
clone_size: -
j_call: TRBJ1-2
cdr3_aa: CASSRTGSYGYTF
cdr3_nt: TGTGCCAGCAGTCGGACAGGTAGCTATGGCTACACCTTC

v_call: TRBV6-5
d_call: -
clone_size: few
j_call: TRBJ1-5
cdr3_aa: CASPPRGQPQHF
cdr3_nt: TGTGCCAGCCCCCCACGTGGTCAGCCCCAGCATTTT

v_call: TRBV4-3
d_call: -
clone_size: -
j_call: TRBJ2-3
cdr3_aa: CASSQEGADTQYF
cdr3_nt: TGCGCCAGCAGCCAAGAGGGGGCAGATACGCAGTATTTT

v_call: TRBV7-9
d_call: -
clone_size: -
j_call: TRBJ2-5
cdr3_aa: CASSFRETQYF
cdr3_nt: TGTGCCAGCAGCTTTAGGGAGACCCAGTACTTC

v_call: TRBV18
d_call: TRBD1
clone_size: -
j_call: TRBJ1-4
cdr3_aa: CASSPGQGPNEKLFF
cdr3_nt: TGTGCCAGCTCACCGGGACAGGGCCCTAATGAAAAACTGTTTTTT

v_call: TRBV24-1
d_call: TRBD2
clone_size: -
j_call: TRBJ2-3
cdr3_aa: CATSGTSGSGTDTQYF
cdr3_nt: TGTGCCACCAGTGGGACTAGCGGGAGTGGCACAGATACGCAGTATTTT